The 27 T cell receptor beta chains presented below share a single source sample, sequenced in a study of blood T cells in healthy people across ages. Next came a second PCR, run for about 7 to 12 cycles, which used a sample-barcoded 5' primer along with a J-beta primer mix. TCRdb called the 5' RACE reads again in MiXCR, with one record for every CDR3 protein. The table lists about 1.6 million distinct CDR3 sequences, roughly 32% of them singletons, with around 11% in the top ten. The sequenced sample was blood. These receptors were obtained from a woman aged 25 to 45 in good health.

This clonotype has more than one count but fewer than ten. The gene calls are TRBV5-6 and TRBJ2-5; possible D gene TRBD2, 6 bases. There are 14 residues in the CDR3. Trimming took 4 bases from V and 4 from J, leaving 14 bases between them. CDR1 and CDR2 (germline): SGHDT, YYEEEE. CDR3 sequence (DNA): TGTGCCAGCAGCAGCGGAAAAGCGGGAGAGACCCAGTACTTC. Encoded protein: CASSSGKAGETQYF. Filled out from reference TRBV5-6 and TRBJ2-5, the complete variable domain reads DAGVTQSPTHLIKTRGQQVTLRCSPKSGHDTVSWYQQALGQGPQFIFQYYEEEERQRGNFPDRFSGHQFPNYSSELNVNALLLGDSALYLCASSSGKAGETQYFGPGTRLLVL.

The V gene is TRBV3-1, the J gene TRBJ2-7, with D possibly TRBD1 on 5 matching bases. The length of the CDR3 is 12 residues. The germline CDR1 and CDR2 sequences are LGHDT and YNNKEL (reference sequence). The ends were cut back, 6 bases at V and 3 bases at J, with 9 bases in the middle. The CDR3 nucleotides read TGTGCCAGCAGAGGGGTAGACTACGAGCAGTACTTC. Protein sequence: CASRGVDYEQYF.

V gene TRBV6-1 combines with J gene TRBJ1-1, with D uncertain. The V end lost 1 base, the J end lost 4 bases, and 7 bases lay between the germline ends. This CDR3 is 13 amino acids long. From germline, CDR1 is MNHNS and CDR2 SASEGT. DNA of the CDR3: TGTGCCAGCAGTGAAGAGGAGGTCACTGAAGCTTTCTTT. Translation gives CASSEEEVTEAFF.

The J gene is TRBJ2-3, the V gene TRBV20-1, with D perhaps assigned TRBD1 or TRBD2 (5 bases each). The CDR3 has 11 residues. Germline CDR1 DFQATT, CDR2 SNEGSKA (reference sequence). The V end lost 5 bases, the J end lost 14 bases, and 17 bases lay between the germline ends. For the CDR3, the DNA is TGCAGTGCTCGCTTGGGGGAAGCCCCGTATTTT. This translates into CSARLGEAPYF.

This clonotype was observed a handful of times. V gene TRBV28 combines with J gene TRBJ2-1, with 8 bases fitting TRBD2. The J segment lost 8 bases and the V segment lost 3 bases, leaving 9 bases of the junction unmatched. The CDR3 contains 15 residues. Germline lookup yields CDR1 MDHEN and CDR2 SYDVKM. In nucleotides, the CDR3 is TGTGCCAGCAGTTTGGATGTTTTGACTAGCGATGAGCAGTTCTTC. Translating it yields CASSLDVLTSDEQFF.

The chain has TRBV25-1 and TRBJ2-3; 11 bases match TRBD1. The CDR3 extends over 15 amino acids. Losses at the gene ends were 1 base for V and 6 bases for J; bases not matched to a gene: 3. The germline CDR1 and CDR2 sequences are MGHDK and SYGVNS. CDR3 DNA sequence: TGTGCCAGCAGTGAATGGACAGGGGGCGCCGATACGCAGTATTTT. Translating gives CASSEWTGGADTQYF.

This clonotype has at least ten counts. V usage is TRBV4-1 and J usage is TRBJ2-5; TRBD2 aligns across 7 bases. V trimming: 0 bases; J trimming: 5 bases; junction bases outside the gene matches: 6. The CDR3 extends over 15 amino acids. Germline V lookup: CDR1 MGHRA, CDR2 YSYEKL. The CDR3 nucleotides are TGCGCCAGCAGCCAAGATCGGACTAGTCCCGAGACCCAGTACTTC. It yields the protein CASSQDRTSPETQYF.

Only a few counts were recorded for this clonotype. The rearrangement joins TRBV4-1 to TRBJ2-1; D perhaps matches TRBD2 (6 bases). V was shortened by 0 bases and J by 6 bases, with 12 bases between the two germline ends. CDR3 size: 15 residues. Germline V lookup: CDR1 MGHRA, CDR2 YSYEKL. Here the CDR3 DNA reads TGCGCCAGCAGCCAAGAAAGGGACTTGAGCAATGAGCAGTTCTTC. Residues: CASSQERDLSNEQFF.

This chain connects TRBV6-1 to TRBJ2-7; TRBD2 is a possible D gene (5 bases). The CDR3 is 14 residues long. Trimming took 2 bases from V and 1 from J, leaving 9 bases between them. From germline, CDR1 is MNHNS and CDR2 SASEGT. For the CDR3, the DNA is TGTGCCAGCAGTGAACCGGGAAAATCCTACGAGCAGTACTTC. Translation gives CASSEPGKSYEQYF.

This clonotype appeared a few times. The chain uses TRBV5-1 and TRBJ2-7; D ambiguous. Trimming left V 3 bases short and J 4 bases short, with 14 bases between. CDR3 size: 14 residues. Germline assignment: CDR1 SGHRS and CDR2 YFSETQ. The CDR3 loop is CASSSGGLGYEQYF. The CDR3 nucleotides are TGCGCCAGCAGCTCGGGCGGCTTGGGATACGAGCAGTACTTC.

The sample holds many counts of this clonotype. The V and J genes are TRBV7-9 and TRBJ2-3; 11 bases agree with TRBD1. Losses at the gene ends were 4 bases for V and 1 base for J; bases not matched to a gene: 1. The CDR3 consists of 15 residues. The germline CDR1 and CDR2 sequences are SEHNR and FQNEAQ (reference sequence). In DNA form, the CDR3 reads TGTGCCAGCAGCTCGGGACAGGGGGGCACAGATACGCAGTATTTT. Translated, it gives CASSSGQGGTDTQYF.

The rearrangement joins TRBV20-1 to TRBJ1-5, with D unresolved. With 4 bases removed from V and 0 bases from J, the gap between germline ends came to 10 bases. The CDR3 runs 14 residues. Germline-derived CDR1 and CDR2 are DFQATT and SNEGSKA (reference sequence). CDR3 sequence (DNA): TGCAGTGCTACCGGGCAGATTAGCAATCAGCCCCAGCATTTT. Amino acid sequence: CSATGQISNQPQHF.

The chain couples TRBV28 to TRBJ1-2; possibly TRBD1 for D (6 bases). Germline assignment: CDR1 MDHEN and CDR2 SYDVKM. The CDR3 length is 15 residues. V was shortened by 6 bases and J by 3 bases, with 17 bases between the two germline ends. CDR3 in amino acids: CASRPVDGGDYGYTF. The CDR3 bases are TGTGCCAGCAGACCCGTTGACGGGGGCGACTATGGCTACACCTTC.

The genes are TRBV9 and TRBJ2-1; TRBD2 agrees at 9 bases. CDR3 length equals 15 residues. The V gene's germline CDR1 is SGDLS and CDR2 YYNGEE. Unmatched junction bases numbered 8, after V lost 3 bases and J lost 7 bases. Here the CDR3 reads CASSGTGTSRNEQFF. CDR3 coding DNA: TGTGCCAGCAGCGGAACCGGGACTAGCAGGAATGAGCAGTTCTTC.

This clonotype was seen only a few times. The chain carries TRBV29-1 and TRBJ1-2; weak D call: TRBD1 (6 bases). V was shortened by 3 bases and J by 6 bases, with 32 bases between the two germline ends. This CDR3 region has 19 residues. Germline V lookup: CDR1 SQVTM, CDR2 ANQGSEA. CDR3 in DNA: TGCAGCGTTGACCCCAGGGGTAGGGCGGCTTTGGCCTATGGTGATGGCTACACCTTC. It is translated as CSVDPRGRAALAYGDGYTF.

The V call is TRBV20-1, the J call TRBJ2-3; D may be TRBD1 or TRBD2 (5 bases each). This CDR3 comprises 16 residues. The V end lost 7 bases, the J end lost 4 bases, and 24 bases lay between the germline ends. The germline gives CDR1 DFQATT, CDR2 SNEGSKA (reference sequence). Here the CDR3 reads CSEKPGPAQGPDTQYF. The DNA for the CDR3 is TGCAGTGAGAAACCGGGACCAGCGCAAGGACCAGATACGCAGTATTTT.

A few counts support this clonotype. CDR3 protein: CSVTQGWGQPQHF. CDR3 DNA: TGCAGCGTGACACAGGGTTGGGGTCAGCCCCAGCATTTT. This chain connects TRBV29-1 to TRBJ1-5, with D possibly TRBD1 on 6 matching bases. V lost 6 bases, J lost 6 bases, and 15 bases lay in between. Per the germline V gene, CDR1 is SQVTM and CDR2 is ANQGSEA. The CDR3 extends over 13 amino acids.

The chain carries TRBV7-9 and TRBJ2-4; TRBD2 matches 11 bases. Per the germline V gene, CDR1 is SEHNR and CDR2 is FQNEAQ (reference sequence). The J segment lost 15 bases and the V segment lost 0 bases, leaving 10 bases of the junction unmatched. The CDR3 has 15 residues. The CDR3 sequence is CASSLAGSGRAGAYF. DNA for the CDR3: TGTGCCAGCAGCTTAGCTGGTAGCGGGAGGGCCGGTGCGTACTTC.

This clonotype was seen more than once but under ten times. The junction does not match germline at one end; this may be a read error. V and J are TRBV4-1 and TRBJ2-3; the match to TRBD1 covers 8 bases. CDR3 size: 15 residues. Per the germline V gene, CDR1 is MGHRA and CDR2 is YSYEKL. The CDR3 nucleotides are TGCGCCAGCAGCCGCGGACAGGGTGACACAGATGCGCAGTATTTT. Encoded protein: CASSRGQGDTDAQYF.

CDR3 sequence: CASSLTLAGGEETQYF. For the CDR3, the DNA is TGTGCCAGCAGTTTAACCCTAGCGGGAGGAGAAGAGACCCAGTACTTC. This chain connects TRBV28 to TRBJ2-5, with TRBD2 matching over 11 bases. Germline CDR1 and CDR2: MDHEN and SYDVKM. Germline trimming cut 2 bases from V and 3 bases from J; bases unmatched to any gene: 5. The CDR3 contains 16 residues.

The J gene is TRBJ2-7, the V gene TRBV6-2 or TRBV6-3, with a weak D call TRBD1 (6 bases). The CDR3 spans 13 residues. The ends were cut back, 7 bases at V and 3 bases at J, with 13 bases in the middle. Germline V gene data show CDR1 as MNHEY and CDR2 as SVGEGT. CDR3 amino acids: CASTRDRFYEQYF. CDR3 nucleotide sequence: TGTGCCAGCACCCGAGACAGGTTCTACGAGCAGTACTTC.

The chain's CDR3 is CASSQYPREQYF. CDR3 nucleotides: TGCGCCAGCAGCCAATACCCGCGGGAGCAGTACTTC. This chain links TRBV4-1 with TRBJ2-7, with D uncertain. Between the trimmed V and J ends, which lost 2 bases and 7 bases, there was a span of 9 bases. The CDR3 runs to 12 residues. Germline V lookup: CDR1 MGHRA, CDR2 YSYEKL.

This rearrangement joins TRBV20-1 to TRBJ2-3; 9 nucleotides line up with TRBD2. The germline gives CDR1 DFQATT, CDR2 SNEGSKA (reference sequence). Trimming cost V 0 bases and J 5 bases; bases outside gene matches: 6. The CDR3 contains 15 residues. This CDR3 reads CSARDGRGGLDTQYF. The CDR3 DNA is TGCAGTGCTAGAGATGGGCGGGGGGGCTTAGATACGCAGTATTTT.

This clonotype was counted a few times. This chain connects TRBV5-1 to TRBJ2-1; 7 nucleotides agree with TRBD1. Germline V lookup: CDR1 SGHRS, CDR2 YFSETQ. The CDR3 runs 16 residues. With 5 bases clipped from V and 5 bases from J, the junction kept 13 bases outside the gene matches. CDR3 region: CASRWTPRDSNNEQFF. The CDR3 nucleotides read TGCGCCAGCAGATGGACTCCTCGGGACAGCAACAATGAGCAGTTCTTC.

This clonotype was seen a few times. This chain uses TRBV7-8 with TRBJ2-1, with D possibly TRBD2 on 5 matching bases. The V end was cut by 2 bases, the J end by 7 bases, with 15 bases between. The CDR3 is 15 amino acids. Per the germline V gene, CDR1 is SGHVS and CDR2 is FQNEAQ. The CDR3 here is CASSLIGVSMNEQFF. The CDR3 DNA follows: TGTGCCAGCAGCTTAATCGGGGTTTCGATGAATGAGCAGTTCTTC.

The chain has TRBV9 and TRBJ1-5; tentatively, D is TRBD1 (5 bases). Germline CDR1 and CDR2: SGDLS and YYNGEE. The V gene lost 0 bases and the J gene lost 2 bases, with 9 bases spanning the gap. The CDR3 has 15 residues. CDR3 bases: TGTGCCAGCAGCGTAGGAGGGGAGGGCAATCAGCCCCAGCATTTT. Translated: CASSVGGEGNQPQHF.

This clonotype was detected only a few times. The chain recombines TRBV20-1 with TRBJ2-7, with no clear D. V lost 1 base to trimming and J lost 6 bases, with 10 bases between them. CDR3 size: 12 residues. Germline V gene sequence: CDR1 DFQATT, CDR2 SNEGSKA (reference sequence). This chain's CDR3 is CSARGPLPEQYF. The CDR3 region has the DNA TGCAGTGCTAGAGGGCCCCTGCCCGAGCAGTACTTC.